A selection of T cell receptor beta chains follows, all from one sample in a study of PD-L1 blockade in urothelial cancer. Sequencing used immunoSEQ multiplex PCR; TCRdb keeps in-frame clones, though not all of them. The table includes 54,000 or so clones, 75% to 90% detected once. The sample was PBMCs, taken around atezolizumab (anti-PD-L1) treatment. These receptors all come from a man in his forties or fifties with urothelial cancer. Both conserved end residues are part of each CDR3. The order of the fields is J gene, D gene, V gene, clone size, CDR3 DNA, CDR3 protein. The D gene is left open where the match is weak. Clone size, where shown, is once, few, many, or a class for clones that have expanded.

>TRBJ1-1|TRBD1|TRBV19|-
TGTGCCAGCACATACGACAGGGGAAGGGCTGAAGCTTTCTTT
CASTYDRGRAEAFF
>TRBJ2-1|-|TRBV11-3|-
TGTGCCAGCAGCTTCCGCGGGGACTCCTACAATGAGCAGTTCTTC
CASSFRGDSYNEQFF
>TRBJ2-3|TRBD2|TRBV7-9|-
TGTGCCACGCCCAGACTAGCGGGGTCCGATACGCAGTATTTT
CATPRLAGSDTQYF
>TRBJ2-5|TRBD2|TRBV4-2|-
TGTGCCAGCACCAGCGGGGGGGTTCAAGAGACCCAGTACTTC
CASTSGGVQETQYF
>TRBJ2-3|TRBD2|TRBV19|-
TGTGCCAGTAGTATTTTAGCGGGATTCACAGATACGCAGTATTTT
CASSILAGFTDTQYF
>TRBJ1-1|-|TRBV11-2|-
TGTGCCAGCAGCCCCTGGGGCAGGCTGAAAGAGACTGAAGCTTTCTTT
CASSPWGRLKETEAFF
>TRBJ2-7|TRBD1|TRBV19|-
TGTGCCAGTAGTAGTACAGGGGCCTACGAGCAGTACTTC
CASSSTGAYEQYF
>TRBJ2-3|TRBD1|TRBV11-2|-
TGTGCCAGCAGCTTCCACCTGGGACAGAAAACAGATACGCAGTATTTT
CASSFHLGQKTDTQYF
>TRBJ2-7|-|TRBV5-6|-
TGTGCCAGCAGCTCCGGACAGAGCTCCTACGAGCAGTACTTC
CASSSGQSSYEQYF
>TRBJ2-1|TRBD2|TRBV30|-
TGTGCCTGGAGTGTATCGAGGGGGACTAGCGGGGGGGTCAGAAATGAGCAGTTCTTC
CAWSVSRGTSGGVRNEQFF
>TRBJ2-1|TRBD2|TRBV7-9|once
TGTGCCAGCTGTTCCCCGGCGAGTCGGGGGGGCCTCTATGAGCAGTTCTTC
CASCSPASRGGLYEQFF
>TRBJ2-1|-|TRBV10-1|medium-sized
TGCGCCAGCAGTGAGACGGCTACGGGCTCCTACAATGAGCAGTTCTTC
CASSETATGSYNEQFF
>TRBJ2-2|-|TRBV9|-
TGTGCCAGCAGCTTGGACAGTGGGCTAGCCTACACCGGGGAGCTGTTTTTT
CASSLDSGLAYTGELFF
>TRBJ2-3|TRBD2|TRBV7-9|-
TGTGCCAGCAGGGGGGGGGTGGATACGCAGTATTTT
CASRGGVDTQYF
>TRBJ2-1|TRBD1|TRBV4-1|-
TGCGCCAGCAGCCAGGGACAGTTCTCTAGGGATGAGCAGTTCTTC
CASSQGQFSRDEQFF
>TRBJ2-5|TRBD2|TRBV5-1|-
TGCGCCAGCAGCCCGACTAGCGGGGGGGCAGAGACCCAGTACTTC
CASSPTSGGAETQYF
>TRBJ2-5|-|TRBV7-8|-
TGTGCCAGCAGCTTAGCGTTTGCGGGGGCGGGGAAGACCCAGTACTTC
CASSLAFAGAGKTQYF
>TRBJ2-3|TRBD1|TRBV5-1|-
TGCGCCAGCAGACCCGGGACAGGTTACACAGATACGCAGTATTTT
CASRPGTGYTDTQYF
>TRBJ2-1|TRBD2|TRBV12-5|-
TGTGCTAGTGGCACCGCGACCGGGACTAGAGCTAACAATGAGCAGTTCTTC
CASGTATGTRANNEQFF
>TRBJ2-5|-|TRBV5-1|-
TGCGCCAGCACCCCACAGGGTTTACAAGAGACCCAGTACTTC
CASTPQGLQETQYF
>TRBJ1-6|-|TRBV19|-
TGTGCCAGTAAGCGGCAGCTTAATTCACCCCTCCACTTT
CASKRQLNSPLHF
>TRBJ2-7|TRBD1|TRBV27|-
TGTGCCAGCAGTACGGACAGGGGGCGAACAGCCTACGAGCAGTACTTC
CASSTDRGRTAYEQYF
>TRBJ1-1|TRBD1|TRBV7-9|-
TGTGCCAGCAGCGCCGACAGGGTAGCGGCTGAAGCTTTCTTT
CASSADRVAAEAFF
>TRBJ1-5|-|TRBV19|once
TGTGCCAGTAGTCACAGAAGCTATAGCAATCAGCCCCAGCATTTT
CASSHRSYSNQPQHF
>TRBJ2-1|TRBD1|TRBV7-2|-
TGTGCCAGCAGCTTAGGGACAGGGATGTACAATGAGCAGTTCTTC
CASSLGTGMYNEQFF
>TRBJ1-2|-|TRBV11-2|-
TGTGCCAGCAGCTTTACATATGGCTACACCTTC
CASSFTYGYTF
>TRBJ2-7|TRBD1|TRBV4-1|few
TGCGCCAGCAGCCAAGATCGAACAGGGGGTACCTACGAGCAGTACTTC
CASSQDRTGGTYEQYF
>TRBJ2-2|TRBD2|TRBV11-2|-
TGTGCCAGCAGCACAGTAGCGGGAGTGGGCGGGGAGCTGTTTTTT
CASSTVAGVGGELFF
>TRBJ2-3|TRBD1|TRBV12-5|once
TGTGCTAGTGGTTTTCGAGGGGGCTCAGATACGCAGTATTTT
CASGFRGGSDTQYF
>TRBJ2-7|TRBD2|TRBV9|-
TGTGCCAGCAGCGTAGGGGGGACTAGCGGGAGTGGGGAGCAGTACTTC
CASSVGGTSGSGEQYF
>TRBJ2-7|-|TRBV7-2|-
TGTGCCAGCAGCTTTGCATCTCAGACCTACGAGCAGTACTTC
CASSFASQTYEQYF
>TRBJ2-1|-|TRBV6-4|-
TGTGCCAGCAGTTCCTTTTTAGAGCACAATGAGCAGTTCTTC
CASSSFLEHNEQFF
>TRBJ1-6|-|TRBV30|-
TGTGCCTGGAGTGATAGTTCACCCCTCCACTTT
CAWSDSSPLHF
>TRBJ2-2|-|TRBV25-1|-
TGTGCCAGCATGGTACAGTCGAACACCGGGGAGCTGTTTTTT
CASMVQSNTGELFF
>TRBJ1-2|-|TRBV5-6|-
TGTGCCAGCACCGCTCGGGATAGGGGGATCTATGACTACACCTTC
CASTARDRGIYDYTF
>TRBJ2-3|-|TRBV7-2|-
TGTGCCAGCAGCCAGCGTACAGATACGCAGTATTTT
CASSQRTDTQYF
>TRBJ1-5|-|TRBV6-5|-
TGTGCCAGCAGCCCCGGACAGAGGGGAAATCAGCCCCAGCATTTT
CASSPGQRGNQPQHF
>TRBJ2-7|TRBD2|TRBV30|once
TGTGCCTGGAGTGTACCCCGGCTAAGAGCGGGAGACCCTTACGAGCAGTACTTC
CAWSVPRLRAGDPYEQYF
>TRBJ2-1|TRBD2|TRBV7-3|few
TGTGCCAGCAGCCCCCTCACTAGCGGGGGGGCCCATGAGCAGTTCTTC
CASSPLTSGGAHEQFF
>TRBJ1-1|TRBD1|TRBV5-1|-
TGCGCCAGCAGCTCGGACAGGGCCGACACTGAAGCTTTCTTT
CASSSDRADTEAFF
>TRBJ2-7|TRBD2|TRBV5-1|-
TGCGCCAGCAGCTTCGAGCTAGCGGGAAGGGAGCAGTACTTC
CASSFELAGREQYF
>TRBJ2-1|-|TRBV7-3|once
TGTGCCAGCAGTCCGGGGGACCCCAATGAGCAGTTCTTC
CASSPGDPNEQFF
>TRBJ1-2|TRBD1|TRBV28|-
TGTGCCAGCAGTCCCGGACAGGGCGGAGTAGGCTACACCTTC
CASSPGQGGVGYTF
>TRBJ1-3|TRBD1|TRBV11-2|-
TGTGCCAGCAGCCTGGACAGGGTTGGAAACACCATATATTTT
CASSLDRVGNTIYF
>TRBJ2-1|TRBD2|TRBV5-1|-
TGCGCCAGCAGCGGGGGACTAGCGGGAGGAGCCGATGAGCAGTTCTTC
CASSGGLAGGADEQFF
>TRBJ2-7|-|TRBV9|-
TGTGCCAGCAGCCCTGGGCTAAACGAGCAGTACTTC
CASSPGLNEQYF
>TRBJ1-5|-|TRBV5-1|-
TGCGCCAGCAGCATGACCGGGGGACAGCCCCAGCATTTT
CASSMTGGQPQHF
>TRBJ1-1|-|TRBV19|-
TGTGCCAGTAGTATCTTCACAACGAACACTGAAGCTTTCTTT
CASSIFTTNTEAFF
>TRBJ2-1|TRBD2|TRBV7-9|-
TGTGCCCTAGCGGGGGGGTACAATGAGCAGTTCTTC
CALAGGYNEQFF
>TRBJ2-1|TRBD2|TRBV5-4|-
TGTGCCAGCAGCCCGGGACTAGCGGGAGTGGGGGCCCCCTACAATGAGCAGTTCTTC
CASSPGLAGVGAPYNEQFF
>TRBJ2-1|TRBD2|TRBV27|-
TGTGCCAGCAGTCCGTGGACTAGCGGGGCCGATTACAATGAGCAGTTCTTC
CASSPWTSGADYNEQFF
>TRBJ2-1|-|TRBV21-1|-
TGTGCCAGCAGCAAAAGACTCCAGGGTAAATCCAGAAGGGACAATGAGCAGTTCTTC
CASSKRLQGKSRRDNEQFF
>TRBJ2-3|TRBD2|TRBV5-1|-
TGCGCCAGCAGCCAGAAACGACTAGCGGCTAGCACAGATACGCAGTATTTT
CASSQKRLAASTDTQYF